Listed here are 5 T cell receptor beta chains from one sample, sequenced in a study of T cell clonality in common variable immunodeficiency. Only in-frame clones appear in the TCRdb table, and some are missing; sequencing was by immunoSEQ multiplex PCR. The sample was found to contain around 29,000 clones, and every one recurs. The sequencing input was peripheral blood mononuclear cells. All receptors come from a person aged 18 to 70 in good health.

This clone has a handful of counts. The junction does not match germline at one end; this may be a read error. The read ends 3 residues before the CDR3 terminus; that terminus is restored from the germline J gene. Different DNA sequences within this sample yield the same CDR3. The J gene is TRBJ1-3, the V gene TRBV19; D not resolved. The CDR3 consists of 13 residues. CDR1 and CDR2 (germline): LNHDA, SQIVND (reference sequence). This CDR3 reads CASSISSGNTIYF. CDR3 bases read: TGTGCCAGTTCTATTAGCTCTGGAAACACA.

This clone was detected ten times or more. The CDR3 is cut off 3 residues early in the read; its end comes from the germline J gene. This chain links TRBV19 with TRBJ1-3, with no clear D. This CDR3 has 13 residues. Germline CDR1 is LNHDA and CDR2 is SQIVND (reference sequence). Trimming removed 10 bases at V and 0 bases at J, with 10 bases between. This CDR3 reads CATLAVSGNTIYF. The covered CDR3 bases are TGTGCCACCTTGGCCGTCTCTGGAAACACC.

This clone was detected ten times or more. The read ends 3 residues before the CDR3 terminus; that terminus is restored from the germline J gene. V and J are TRBV19 and TRBJ2-1, with D perhaps TRBD1 or TRBD2 (6 bases each). Germline-derived CDR1 and CDR2 are LNHDA and SQIVND (reference sequence). This CDR3 spans 14 amino acids. The ends were cut back, 7 bases at V and 4 bases at J, with 14 bases in the middle. CDR3 DNA (partial): TGTGCCAGTATGCGGGACAACCTATACAATGAG. This translates into CASMRDNLYNE. The CDR3, in full, reads CASMRDNLYNEQFF.

This clone was seen many times. The sequenced fragment ends 3 residues before the CDR3 boundary, so the rest is inferred from the germline J gene. The chain has TRBV10-3 and TRBJ1-5, with TRBD1 matching over 7 bases. With 6 bases clipped from V and 7 bases from J, the junction kept 6 bases outside the gene matches. This CDR3 has 13 amino acids. Germline CDR1 and CDR2: ENHRY and SYGVKD. The CDR3 is CAIRDDRVQPQHF. The CDR3 DNA, read in part, is TGTGCCATCAGAGACGACAGGGTCCAGCCC.

This clone was detected many times. The read terminates 3 residues ahead of where the CDR3 ends, so the germline J gene completes it. The chain combines TRBV7-3 with TRBJ2-1; no clear D. Per germline, CDR1 SGHTA and CDR2 FQGTGA. V dropped 7 bases and J dropped 5 bases, with 12 bases sitting between them. The CDR3 totals 13 residues. The chain's CDR3 is CASKRAHHNEQFF. The CDR3 DNA, read in part, is TGTGCCAGCAAAAGGGCCCATCACAATGAG. Full variable domain (outside the CDR3, taken from reference TRBV7-3 and TRBJ2-1): GAGVSQTPSNKVTEKGKYVELRCDPISGHTALYWYRQSLGQGPEFLIYFQGTGAADDSGLPNDRFFAVRPEGSVSTLKIQRTERGDSAVYLCASKRAHHNEQFFGPGTRLTVL.